This entry lists 14 T cell receptor beta chains sequenced from one sample in a study of CD8 T cells in Susac syndrome (dated by TCRdb to the late 2010s). Libraries were made using the immunoSEQ multiplex PCR assay. RNA was extracted using the RNeasy kit, and roughly 0.45 to 1 microgram was reverse transcribed with random hexamers. TCRdb trimmed the raw reads at Q25, called clones with MiXCR and kept productive beta chains. Rows merge per CDR3 protein into single entries with the most common DNA and genes. The sample table holds some 240,000 distinct CDR3 sequences, of which 90% to 97% were seen once. The ten largest make up about 0.094% of the sample. Sequences were obtained from CD4+ T cells from PBMCs. Receptors originate from a human donor with Susac syndrome.

This clonotype was detected only a few times. J is TRBJ2-5 and V is TRBV29-1, with 8 bases that match TRBD2. CDR1 is SQVTM and CDR2 is ANQGSEA in the germline V gene. Losses at the gene ends were 4 bases for V and 6 bases for J; bases not matched to a gene: 7. CDR3 length: 13 residues. The CDR3 region is CSVVREDMKTQYF. In DNA, the CDR3 is TGCAGCGTTGTGCGGGAGGATATGAAGACCCAGTACTTC.

This chain links TRBV20-1 with TRBJ1-5; no clear D gene. The V end lost 4 bases, the J end lost 1 base, and 8 bases lay between the germline ends. CDR1 and CDR2 (germline): DFQATT, SNEGSKA (reference sequence). The CDR3 is 13 residues long. Written as DNA, the CDR3 is TGCAGTGCTAATTACAAGAGCAATCAGCCCCAGCATTTT. This codes for CSANYKSNQPQHF.

J is TRBJ1-4 and V is TRBV28; TRBD1 might be the D (6 bases). V lost 6 bases, J lost 4 bases, and 12 bases lay in between. The germline V gene has CDR1 MDHEN and CDR2 SYDVKM. The CDR3 sequence is 14 residues long. CDR3 in DNA: TGTGCCAGCAGCCGGACAGCGGTTAATGAAAAACTGTTTTTT. Its protein product is CASSRTAVNEKLFF.

The V and J genes are TRBV5-6 and TRBJ2-4, with TRBD1 identical over 8 bases. Germline CDR1 is SGHDT and CDR2 is YYEEEE. The CDR3 covers 15 residues. Trimming removed 3 bases from V and 3 bases from J; junction bases left unmatched: 5. This chain's CDR3 is CASSSPGQGKNIQYF. The CDR3 nucleotides read TGTGCCAGCAGCTCTCCAGGACAGGGCAAAAACATTCAGTACTTC.

The chain combines TRBV20-1 with TRBJ2-1; D is ambiguous. Germline V lookup: CDR1 DFQATT, CDR2 SNEGSKA (reference sequence). This CDR3 has 13 amino acids. The V and J ends lost 6 bases and 9 bases respectively, with 18 bases between them. CDR3 bases: TGCAGTGCCCGGCGGCACGCGGTCGGTGAGCAGTTCTTC. It is translated as CSARRHAVGEQFF.

The V gene is TRBV25-1, the J gene TRBJ1-1; D unresolved. CDR1 and CDR2 (germline): MGHDK, SYGVNS. Trimming stripped 4 bases from V and 11 bases from J, with 14 bases between. The CDR3 runs 12 residues. DNA of the CDR3: TGTGCCAGCAGTGCGCTCTCCCTTGAGGCTTTCTTT. This sequence encodes CASSALSLEAFF.

The gene calls are TRBV20-1 and TRBJ2-1, with D possibly being TRBD1 (6 bases). Germline lookup yields CDR1 DFQATT and CDR2 SNEGSKA (reference sequence). V dropped 1 base and J dropped 5 bases, with 15 bases sitting between them. The CDR3 totals 15 residues. The CDR3 is CSARAFQGSHNEQFF. The CDR3 DNA reads TGCAGTGCTAGAGCCTTCCAGGGGAGTCACAATGAGCAGTTCTTC.

This clonotype was seen once. This rearrangement joins TRBV20-1 to TRBJ2-1; the match to TRBD1 covers 7 bases. The germline gives CDR1 DFQATT, CDR2 SNEGSKA (reference sequence). This CDR3 spans 15 amino acids. With V trimmed by 0 bases and J by 1 base, 3 bases remained unmatched. The CDR3 spells CSARDRQGSYNEQFF. CDR3 sequence (DNA): TGCAGTGCTAGAGACCGACAGGGATCCTACAATGAGCAGTTCTTC.

This rearrangement joins TRBV2 to TRBJ1-4, with no clear D. Looked up from germline, CDR1 is SNHLY and CDR2 is FYNNEI. This CDR3 spans 16 amino acids. Trimming cost V 6 bases and J 3 bases, with 17 bases left between them. This CDR3 is CASSHGTYGANEKLFF. The CDR3 region has the DNA TGTGCCAGCAGCCACGGCACGTATGGTGCTAATGAAAAACTGTTTTTT. The full variable domain, rest sourced from reference TRBV2 and TRBJ1-4, is EPEVTQTPSHQVTQMGQEVILRCVPISNHLYFYWYRQILGQKVEFLVSFYNNEISEKSEIFDDQFSVERPDGSNFTLKIRSTKLEDSAMYFCASSHGTYGANEKLFFGSGTQLSVL.

The V and J genes are TRBV2 and TRBJ2-5; D tentatively fits TRBD1 or TRBD2 (5 bases each). CDR1 is SNHLY and CDR2 is FYNNEI in the germline V gene. CDR3 length equals 13 residues. V lost 8 bases, J lost 5 bases, and 15 bases lay in between. This CDR3 reads CASLPGHRETQYF. The CDR3 nucleotides are TGTGCCAGCTTGCCGGGGCATAGGGAGACCCAGTACTTC.

The chain uses TRBV30 and TRBJ2-1, with 9 positions matching TRBD2. CDR1 and CDR2 from the germline V gene are GTSNPN and SVGIG (reference sequence). The CDR3 consists of 16 residues. After removal of 1 base from V and 0 bases from J, the junction contained 4 bases not matched to a gene. CDR3 in amino acids: CAWSGGSGSSYNEQFF. The CDR3 nucleotides are TGTGCCTGGAGTGGGGGTAGCGGGAGCTCCTACAATGAGCAGTTCTTC.

This chain joins TRBV7-9 and TRBJ1-2; D not resolved. With 1 base removed from V and 1 base from J, the gap between germline ends came to 7 bases. Germline V lookup: CDR1 SEHNR, CDR2 FQNEAQ (reference sequence). There are 14 residues in the CDR3. As DNA, the CDR3 is TGTGCCAGCAGCTTAGTTACCGTTAACTATGGCTACACCTTC. Amino acids: CASSLVTVNYGYTF. Full variable domain (missing parts from reference TRBV7-9 and TRBJ1-2): DTGVSQNPRHKITKRGQNVTFRCDPISEHNRLYWYRQTLGQGPEFLTYFQNEAQLEKSRLLSDRFSAERPKGSFSTLEIQRTEQGDSAMYLCASSLVTVNYGYTFGSGTRLTVV.

The genes are TRBV6-5 and TRBJ2-7, with D maybe TRBD2 (7 bases). Germline-derived CDR1 and CDR2 are MNHEY and SVGAGI. The CDR3 sequence is 11 residues long. The ends were cut back, 7 bases at V and 9 bases at J, with 13 bases in the middle. CDR3 sequence (DNA): TGTGCCAGCATGTGGAGGGGGGGGCAGTACTTC. Amino acids: CASMWRGGQYF.

This clonotype appeared once. The chain links TRBV28 to TRBJ2-7, with 7 bases aligning to TRBD1. V lost 6 bases to trimming and J lost 5 bases; unmatched junction nucleotides: 13. This CDR3 region has 15 residues. The germline gives CDR1 MDHEN, CDR2 SYDVKM. Here the CDR3 DNA reads TGTGCCAGCAGGCCGACCGGGACAGTCATCCACGAGCAGTACTTC. Protein product: CASRPTGTVIHEQYF.